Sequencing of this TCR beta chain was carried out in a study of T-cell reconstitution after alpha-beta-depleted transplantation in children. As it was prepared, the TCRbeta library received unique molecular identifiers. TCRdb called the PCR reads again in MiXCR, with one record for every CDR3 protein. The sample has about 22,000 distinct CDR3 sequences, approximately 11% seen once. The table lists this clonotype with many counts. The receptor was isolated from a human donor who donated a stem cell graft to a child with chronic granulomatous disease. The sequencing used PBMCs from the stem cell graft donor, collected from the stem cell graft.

In DNA form, the CDR3 reads TGTGCCAGCAGGCGCGGACAGGGAAAAGGGGAGAACACTGAAGCTTTCTTT. It specifies CASRRGQGKGENTEAFF. V is TRBV12-3 or TRBV12-4 and J is TRBJ1-1, with 8 bases lining up with TRBD1. The length of the CDR3 is 17 residues. The J segment lost 1 base and the V segment lost 6 bases, leaving 13 bases of the junction unmatched.